The clone carrying this T cell receptor beta chain was recorded only once. The antigen remains unidentified. Using immunoSEQ multiplex PCR, the repertoire was profiled, and TCRdb retains in-frame clones only, with some absent. The sample holds approximately 60,000 clones; roughly 90% are singletons and the top ten take about 0.59%. This sample was taken from a study of OX40 agonist ivuxolimab in advanced cancers. General study points: At 0.1 to 3.0 mg/kg and by week 6, CD4+ and CD8+ T cells in the blood had expanded clonally.

Germline CDR1 MNHEY, CDR2 SVGAGI. The CDR3 is made up of 13 amino acids. The germline V and J ends were trimmed by 5 bases and 3 bases, with 10 bases remaining between them. Exclusion applied to patients with autoimmune disease history or systemic immunosuppression. Samples of blood were obtained at baseline, on cycle 4 day 1, and on cycle 7 day 1. The chain has TRBV6-5 and TRBJ1-1; D uncertain. This clonotype was sampled from an adult with an advanced solid tumor such as melanoma, head and neck, liver or kidney cancer. The sample in question was CD4+ or CD8+ T cells sorted from blood, obtained in a trial of the OX40 agonist ivuxolimab. CDR3 coding DNA: TGTGCCAGCAGTGAATATAGGGACACTGAAGCTTTCTTT. It yields the protein CASSEYRDTEAFF.